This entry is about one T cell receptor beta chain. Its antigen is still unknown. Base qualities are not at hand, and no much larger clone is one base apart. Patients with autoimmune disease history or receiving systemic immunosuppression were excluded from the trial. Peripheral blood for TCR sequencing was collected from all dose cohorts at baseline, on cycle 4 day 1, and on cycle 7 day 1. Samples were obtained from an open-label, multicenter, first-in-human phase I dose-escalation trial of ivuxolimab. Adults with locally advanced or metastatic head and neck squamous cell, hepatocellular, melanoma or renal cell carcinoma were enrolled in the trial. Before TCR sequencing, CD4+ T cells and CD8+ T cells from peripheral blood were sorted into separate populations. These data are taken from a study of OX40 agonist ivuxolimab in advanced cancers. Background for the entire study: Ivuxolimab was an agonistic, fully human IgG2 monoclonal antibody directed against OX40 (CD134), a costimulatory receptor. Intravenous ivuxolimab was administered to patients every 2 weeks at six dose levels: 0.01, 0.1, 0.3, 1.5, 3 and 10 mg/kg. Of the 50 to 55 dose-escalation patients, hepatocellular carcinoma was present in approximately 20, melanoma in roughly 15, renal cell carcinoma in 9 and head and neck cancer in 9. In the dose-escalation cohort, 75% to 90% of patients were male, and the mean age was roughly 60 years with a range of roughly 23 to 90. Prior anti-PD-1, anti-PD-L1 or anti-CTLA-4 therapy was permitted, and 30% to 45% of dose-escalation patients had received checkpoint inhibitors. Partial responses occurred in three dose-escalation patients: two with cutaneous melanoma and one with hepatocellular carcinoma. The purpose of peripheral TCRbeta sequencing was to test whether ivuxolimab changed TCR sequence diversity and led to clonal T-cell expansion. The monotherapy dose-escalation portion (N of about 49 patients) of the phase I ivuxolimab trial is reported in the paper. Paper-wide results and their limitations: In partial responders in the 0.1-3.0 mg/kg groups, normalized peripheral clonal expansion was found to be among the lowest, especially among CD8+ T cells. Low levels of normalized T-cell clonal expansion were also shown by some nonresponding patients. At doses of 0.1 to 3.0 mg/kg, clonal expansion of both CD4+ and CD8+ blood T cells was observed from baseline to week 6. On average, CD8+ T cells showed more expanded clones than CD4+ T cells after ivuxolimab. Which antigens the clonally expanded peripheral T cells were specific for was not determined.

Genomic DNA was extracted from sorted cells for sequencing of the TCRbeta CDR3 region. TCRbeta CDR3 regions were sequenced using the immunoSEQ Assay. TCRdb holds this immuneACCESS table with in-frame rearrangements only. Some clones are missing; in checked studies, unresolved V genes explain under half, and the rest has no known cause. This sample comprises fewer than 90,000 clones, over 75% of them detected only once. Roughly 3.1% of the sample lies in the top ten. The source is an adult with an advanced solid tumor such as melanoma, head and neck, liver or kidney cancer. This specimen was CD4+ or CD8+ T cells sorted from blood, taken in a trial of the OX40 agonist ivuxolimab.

CDR3 sequence: CASRRRTGDNEQFF. The sequenced DNA: TGTGCCAGCCGAAGAAGGACAGGGGACAATGAGCAGTTCTTC. Here the chain combines TRBV7-2 and TRBJ2-1, with TRBD1 matching 9 junction bases. For this chain, trimming is 8 bases at the V end and 5 bases at the J end, and the number of junction bases without a gene match is 7. Taken from cysteine to phenylalanine, the CDR3 has 14 residues. This entry keeps only the CDR3 DNA: 42 bases, framed from base 1. The germline V gene gives CDR1 as SGHTA and CDR2 as FQGNSA.